A single sample gave rise to the 7 T cell receptor beta chains below, sequenced in a study of human T cells and chemical hapten exposure. TCRdb re-called the RACE reads with MiXCR, one entry per CDR3 protein. Of just over 350,000 distinct CDR3 sequences in the sample, about 6.3% were seen once. Regarding time point: patch test 2, 6 weeks after DPC sensitization. Treatment of the sample: therapeutic diphenylcyclopropenone sensitization with weekly scalp DPC. The sample consisted of whole blood, taken in connection with sensitization to the hapten diphenylcyclopropenone (DPC). All receptors derive from a woman aged 18-30 years with alopecia areata. Some clones in this sample may be carry-over from other donors' samples.

The V gene is TRBV20-1, the J gene TRBJ2-1; unclear D gene. V gave up 6 bases and J gave up 1 base, with 7 bases separating them. Per the germline V gene, CDR1 is DFQATT and CDR2 is SNEGSKA (reference sequence). This CDR3 has 12 residues. DNA for the CDR3: TGCAGTGCCGGGCGATCCTACAATGAGCAGTTCTTC. This codes for CSAGRSYNEQFF.

This chain joins TRBV29-1 and TRBJ2-5; D uncertain. CDR1 and CDR2 from the germline V gene are SQVTM and ANQGSEA. This CDR3 has 14 residues. V dropped 4 bases and J dropped 2 bases, with 14 bases sitting between them. The CDR3 DNA is TGCAGCGTTGTTAGCAGCATTATTCAAGAGACCCAGTACTTC. It codes for CSVVSSIIQETQYF.

This clonotype was recorded many times. This chain connects TRBV27 to TRBJ1-6; a weak D match, TRBD1 (5 bases). The CDR3 totals 15 residues. Germline CDR1 and CDR2: MNHEY and SMNVEV (reference sequence). Trimming took off 2 bases at V and 4 bases at J, with 9 bases between the two ends. The CDR3 loop is CASSLGGVYNSPLHF. CDR3 sequence (DNA): TGTGCCAGCAGTTTAGGGGGGGTATATAATTCACCCCTCCACTTT.

With respect to this clonotype: The germline gene is not matched at one end of the junction; a read error may be the cause. The CDR3, as DNA: TGTGCCAGCAGTTATGGCCCTGGGGGGGCTCGAGAAAAACTGTGTTTT. Amino acids: CASSYGPGGAREKLCF. V usage is TRBV25-1 and J usage is TRBJ1-4; D perhaps matches TRBD1 (6 bases). Looked up from germline, CDR1 is MGHDK and CDR2 is SYGVNS. The CDR3 extends over 16 amino acids.

This clonotype turned up a few times. Here the CDR3 reads CASTIGGGQYF. DNA of the CDR3: TGTGCCAGCACCATTGGGGGGGGCCAGTACTTC. The chain combines TRBV11-2 with TRBJ2-7, with D possibly matching TRBD2 (7 bases). This CDR3 contains 11 residues. From germline, CDR1 is SGHAT and CDR2 FQNNGV. Trimming stripped 7 bases from V and 10 bases from J, with 14 bases between.

This chain connects TRBV6-1 to TRBJ1-5; D uncertain. The CDR3 is made up of 15 amino acids. V lost 4 bases and J lost 0, with 10 bases in between. CDR1 is MNHNS and CDR2 is SASEGT in the germline V gene. The chain's CDR3 is CASSALRNSNQPQHF. Written as DNA, the CDR3 is TGTGCCAGCAGTGCCCTTCGAAATAGCAATCAGCCCCAGCATTTT.

This clonotype appeared many times. The rearrangement links TRBV12-3 or TRBV12-4 to TRBJ1-3, with D uncertain. This CDR3 comprises 17 residues. V was clipped by 6 bases and J by 0 bases, with 18 bases between them. The CDR3 region has the DNA TGTGCCAGCAGCCCTGCCGAAGGGAAGAGCTCTGGAAACACCATATATTTT. This codes for CASSPAEGKSSGNTIYF.